This TCR beta chain was sequenced during a study of blood T cell repertoires in COVID-19. Study-wide context: Specimens from acute and convalescent COVID-19 originated in the United States, Italy and Spain. Sample material is recorded as cDNA or gDNA derived from T cells, B-cell-depleted T cells, or PBMCs.

Under the authors' procedure: Reference gene primer amplification yielded estimated nucleated cell counts. Data came from immunoSEQ multiplex PCR; TCRdb stores just in-frame clones and leaves some out. V and J calls and clone size are as listed in that table; D and trimming were resolved from the DNA. The sample includes a few hundred thousand clones, more than 70% of them seen just once. V was clipped by 5 bases and J by 3 bases; unmatched bases: 2. The CDR3 runs 13 residues. CDR1 PRHDT and CDR2 FYEKMQ come from the germline V gene (reference sequence). The TCR sequence derives from a woman younger than 35 with acute or convalescent COVID-19. The V call is TRBV13, the J call TRBJ2-7, with 9 bases aligning to TRBD2. Sequences were obtained from peripheral blood. CDR3 residues: CASSETSGYEQYF. The CDR3 DNA reads as TGTGCCAGCAGCGAGACTAGCGGCTACGAGCAGTACTTC. The variable domain in full, completed from reference TRBV13 and TRBJ2-7, reads AAGVIQSPRHLIKEKRETATLKCYPIPRHDTVYWYQQGPGQDPQFLISFYEKMQSDKGSIPDRFSAQQFSDYHSELNMSSLELGDSALYFCASSETSGYEQYFGPGTRLTVT.